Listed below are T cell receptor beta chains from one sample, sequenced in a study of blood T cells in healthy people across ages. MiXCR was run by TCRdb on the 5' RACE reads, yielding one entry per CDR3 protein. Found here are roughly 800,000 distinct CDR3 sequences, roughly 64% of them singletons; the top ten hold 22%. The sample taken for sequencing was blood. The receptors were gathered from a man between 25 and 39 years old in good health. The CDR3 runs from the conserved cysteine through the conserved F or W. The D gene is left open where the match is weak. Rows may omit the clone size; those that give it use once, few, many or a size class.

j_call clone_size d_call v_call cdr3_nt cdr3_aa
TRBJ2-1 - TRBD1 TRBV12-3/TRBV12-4 TGTACCAGCAGTTACTCACCGGGACAGGGGCCTATGGCCTACAATGAGCAGTTCTTC CTSSYSPGQGPMAYNEQFF
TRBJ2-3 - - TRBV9 TGTGCCAGCAGCGCCCTAGAGATCACAGATACGCAGTATTTT CASSALEITDTQYF
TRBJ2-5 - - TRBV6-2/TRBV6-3 TGTGCCAGCAGACGGAGGGGTGACCAAGAGACCCAGTACTTC CASRRRGDQETQYF
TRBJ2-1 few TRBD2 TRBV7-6 TGTGCCAGCACCCAAGCAGCTAGCGGGCATTCCAATGAGCAGTTCTTC CASTQAASGHSNEQFF
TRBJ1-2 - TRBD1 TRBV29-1 TGCAGCGTCAAACTTACAGGGGGCGGATTTGACTACACCTTC CSVKLTGGGFDYTF
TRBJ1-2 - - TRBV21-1 TGTGCCAGCAGCAGTCTGACAGGGGCGGACTATGGCTACACCTTC CASSSLTGADYGYTF
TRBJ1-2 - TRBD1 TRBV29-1 TGCAGCGTGGGGACAGTAGGGTTCTATGGCTACACCTTC CSVGTVGFYGYTF
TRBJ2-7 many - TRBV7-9 TGTGCCAGCAGCTGGACGGAAACGAACACCTACGAGCAGTACTTC CASSWTETNTYEQYF
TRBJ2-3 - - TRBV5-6 TGTGCCAGCAGCTTCAATACGGCGGACACAGATACGCAGTATTTT CASSFNTADTDTQYF
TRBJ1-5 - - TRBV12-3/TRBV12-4 TGTGCCAGCAGTTTGGGGGGAGGGGGAAGCAATCAGCCCCAGCATTTT CASSLGGGGSNQPQHF
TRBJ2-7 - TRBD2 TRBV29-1 TGCAGCGTCAAGGGACTAGCGGGGGCCTCCACCTACGAGCAGTACTTC CSVKGLAGASTYEQYF
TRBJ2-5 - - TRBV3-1 TGTGCCAGCAGCCAAGACGTGGAAGAAGAGACCCAGTACTTC CASSQDVEEETQYF
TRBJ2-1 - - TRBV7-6 TGTGCCAGCGGAGGAACTAGGGCCAATGAGCAGTTCTTC CASGGTRANEQFF
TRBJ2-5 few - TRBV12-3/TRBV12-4 TGTGCCAGCAGCAGGGACGTCTCTCAAGAGACCCAGTACTTC CASSRDVSQETQYF
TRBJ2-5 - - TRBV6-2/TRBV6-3 TGTGCCAGCAGTTACGATAGGACCCAAGAGACCCAGTACTTC CASSYDRTQETQYF
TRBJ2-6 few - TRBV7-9 TGTGCCAGCGGGGCGGGTGGCTCTGGGGCCAACGTCCTGACTTTC CASGAGGSGANVLTF
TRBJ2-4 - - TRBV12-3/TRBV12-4 TGTGCCAGCAGTTTGGGGGAGGCAGATACGAAGCAGTACTTC CASSLGEADTKQYF
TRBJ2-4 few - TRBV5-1 TGCGCCAGCAGTTGGGGGTTCCCAAACATTCAGTACTTC CASSWGFPNIQYF
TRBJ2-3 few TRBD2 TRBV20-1 TGCAGTGCTTTCGGGACTAGCGGCACAGATACGCAGTATTTT CSAFGTSGTDTQYF
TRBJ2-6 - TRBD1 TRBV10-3 TGTGCCACTAATCCTACAGGGGCTGGGGCCAACGTCCTGACTTTC CATNPTGAGANVLTF
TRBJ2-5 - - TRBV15 TGTGCCACCAGCACACTAGAGGAGGGTCGAAGGAGCGAGACCCAGTACTTC CATSTLEEGRRSETQYF
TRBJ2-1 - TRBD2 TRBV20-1 TGCAGTGCTAGAGAACTAGCGGGGGGCCACAGTGAGCAGTTCTTC CSARELAGGHSEQFF
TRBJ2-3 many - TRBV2 TGTGCCAGCAGAATAGCCACAGATACGCAGTATTTT CASRIATDTQYF
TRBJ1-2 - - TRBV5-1 TGCGCCAGCAGCTTGGAGGACGTGAGGGGCTACACCTTC CASSLEDVRGYTF
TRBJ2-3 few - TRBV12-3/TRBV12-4 TGTGCCAGCAGTTTCGGGGGCCGCACAGATACGCAGTATTTT CASSFGGRTDTQYF
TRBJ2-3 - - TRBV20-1 TGCAGTGCCGACGTAGCGAGGGATACGCAGTATTTT CSADVARDTQYF
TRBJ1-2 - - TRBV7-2 TGTGCCAGCAGCTCGACACCAATCTATGGCTACACCTTC CASSSTPIYGYTF
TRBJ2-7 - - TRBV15 TGTGCCACCAGCAGCGGAGTCTACGAGCAGTACTTC CATSSGVYEQYF
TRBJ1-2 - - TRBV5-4 TGTGCCAGCAGCTTGGATGGGTATGGGAGAGCTAACTATGGCTACACCTTC CASSLDGYGRANYGYTF
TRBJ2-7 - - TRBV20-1 TGCAGTGCTAGATCCCTCCTCGACGAGCAGTACTTC CSARSLLDEQYF
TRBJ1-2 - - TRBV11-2 TGTGCCAGCAGCTTAAGCAGGTCTAACTATGGCTACACCTTC CASSLSRSNYGYTF
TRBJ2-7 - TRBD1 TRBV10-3 TGTGCCATCAGTGAGCAGGGACAGGGCTACGAGCAGTACTTC CAISEQGQGYEQYF
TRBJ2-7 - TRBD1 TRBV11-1 TGTGCCAGCAGAGGACAGGCTTACTACGAGCAGTACTTC CASRGQAYYEQYF
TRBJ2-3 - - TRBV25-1 TGTGCCAGCAGAGGAAGGACAGTGACAGATACGCAGTATTTT CASRGRTVTDTQYF
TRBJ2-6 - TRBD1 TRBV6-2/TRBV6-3 TGTGCCAGCAGCCCGGGGACAGCTTCTGGGGCCGACGTCCTGACTTTC CASSPGTASGADVLTF
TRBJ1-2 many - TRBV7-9 TGTGCCAGCAGCTCCAAGACCGGGTTGTGGGGCTACACCTTC CASSSKTGLWGYTF
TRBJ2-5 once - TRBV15 TGTGCCACCAGCAGAGACGGAGGGTGGGAGACCCAGTACTTC CATSRDGGWETQYF
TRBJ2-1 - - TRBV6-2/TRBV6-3 TGTGCCAGCAGTTACCGCCCACCGGATGAGCAGTTCTTC CASSYRPPDEQFF
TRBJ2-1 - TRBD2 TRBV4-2 TGTGTCAGCAGCCCTAGGGCACTAGCGGACTACAATGAGCAGTTCTTC CVSSPRALADYNEQFF
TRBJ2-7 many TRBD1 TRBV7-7 TGTGCTAGCAGCTTAGGGACAGGCGACGAGCAGTACTTC CASSLGTGDEQYF